These 13 T cell receptor beta chains share one sample of origin, sequenced in a study of blood T cells in healthy people across ages (dated by TCRdb to between 2015 and 2017). Library preparation was by 5' RACE. The second PCR ran for about 6 to 11 cycles and used a J-beta primer mix along with a sample-barcoded 5' primer. TCRdb reworked the public reads: Q25 trimming with fastp, MiXCR clone assembly, productive beta chains retained. Each record represents a unique CDR3 protein, reported with the most common genes and DNA among its rows. This sample is represented by fewer than 2,000,000 distinct CDR3 sequences; more than 35% of them were singletons. The ten largest clones represent roughly 23% of the sample. The specimen sequenced was blood. These receptors all come from a human donor in good health.

The chain uses TRBV4-1 and TRBJ1-4, with 7 bases fitting TRBD1. The CDR3 runs 16 residues. V gave up 2 bases and J gave up 0 bases; unmatched junction bases: 3. CDR1 and CDR2 from the germline V gene are MGHRA and YSYEKL. DNA for the CDR3: TGCGCCAGCAGCCAACGACAGGGAGCAACTAATGAAAAACTGTTTTTT. It translates to CASSQRQGATNEKLFF.

This clonotype was seen more than once but under ten times. The chain carries TRBV28 and TRBJ1-2, with TRBD1 as a possible D gene (5 bases). V shed 6 bases and J shed 8 bases, with 22 bases lying between them. This CDR3 comprises 15 residues. Germline V gene sequence: CDR1 MDHEN, CDR2 SYDVKM. The CDR3 loop reads CASRPPGGGAGGYTF. DNA of the CDR3: TGTGCCAGCAGGCCCCCGGGGGGGGGTGCGGGAGGCTACACCTTC.

There are a few counts of this clonotype. V and J are TRBV29-1 and TRBJ1-1; possible D gene TRBD1, 5 bases. The ends were cut back, 4 bases at V and 0 bases at J, with 9 bases in the middle. The CDR3 covers 13 residues. The germline CDR1 and CDR2 sequences are SQVTM and ANQGSEA. The CDR3 here is CSVAQTVNTEAFF. The CDR3 DNA sequence: TGCAGCGTTGCGCAGACAGTGAACACTGAAGCTTTCTTT. Supplemented by reference TRBV29-1 and TRBJ1-1, the full variable domain reads SAVISQKPSRDICQRGTSLTIQCQVDSQVTMMFWYRQQPGQSLTLIATANQGSEATYESGFVIDKFPISRPNLTFSTLTVSNMSPEDSSIYLCSVAQTVNTEAFFGQGTRLTVV.

The V and J genes are TRBV12-5 and TRBJ2-1; 8 bases map to TRBD2. Germline V CDR1 and CDR2: LGHNT, FRNRAP. Germline trimming cut 1 base from V and 2 bases from J; bases unmatched to any gene: 4. CDR3 length: 16 residues. The CDR3 is CASGLASGGTYNEQFF. CDR3 DNA sequence: TGTGCTAGTGGTTTGGCAAGCGGGGGCACCTACAATGAGCAGTTCTTC.

This clonotype was counted only a few times. This chain connects TRBV6-2 or TRBV6-3 to TRBJ2-1, with TRBD2 matching 7 bases. Germline values: CDR1 MNHEY, CDR2 SVGEGT. The CDR3 has 17 amino acids. J was trimmed by 0 bases and V by 0 bases; bases with no gene match: 5. The CDR3 region is CASSYSLGGSSYNEQFF. CDR3 DNA sequence: TGTGCCAGCAGTTACTCGTTGGGGGGGAGCTCCTACAATGAGCAGTTCTTC.

The chain links TRBV12-3 or TRBV12-4 to TRBJ2-1, with D perhaps TRBD1 (6 bases). The CDR3 loop spans 15 amino acids. The V gene lost 7 bases and the J gene lost 0 bases, with 13 bases spanning the gap. This chain's CDR3 is CASTPGADSYNEQFF. CDR3 DNA: TGTGCCAGCACCCCAGGGGCAGACTCCTACAATGAGCAGTTCTTC.

The chain uses TRBV7-8 and TRBJ2-3; TRBD2 aligns across 7 bases. This CDR3 contains 15 residues. Germline V CDR1 and CDR2: SGHVS, FQNEAQ. V was pared by 5 bases and J by 2 bases, with 7 bases of the junction left unmatched. CDR3 protein: CASSGRGNPTDTQYF. CDR3 bases: TGTGCCAGCAGCGGGCGGGGGAACCCCACAGATACGCAGTATTTT.

The chain links TRBV20-1 to TRBJ2-3, with 11 bases lining up with TRBD2. This CDR3 is built from 16 residues. CDR1 is DFQATT and CDR2 is SNEGSKA in the germline V gene (reference sequence). With V trimmed by 3 bases and J by 7 bases, 12 bases remained unmatched. The CDR3 sequence is CSASPTRSSGGNTQYF. The CDR3 DNA reads TGCAGTGCTAGCCCTACCAGATCTAGCGGGGGGAATACGCAGTATTTT.

This clonotype occurred a few times. The chain carries TRBV20-1 and TRBJ2-7; 12 nucleotides line up with TRBD2. Per the germline V gene, CDR1 is DFQATT and CDR2 is SNEGSKA (reference sequence). The CDR3 has 14 residues. Unmatched junction bases numbered 3, after V lost 6 bases and J lost 0 bases. The CDR3 DNA is TGCAGTGCCCTAGCGGGGGGGAACTCCTACGAGCAGTACTTC. The encoded protein is CSALAGGNSYEQYF.

The chain has TRBV29-1 and TRBJ2-7, with 12 bases that match TRBD1. The CDR3 is 15 amino acids. Germline CDR1 is SQVTM and CDR2 is ANQGSEA. J lost 4 bases, V lost 8 bases, and 12 bases had no gene match. The chain's CDR3 is CSTTLGTGGGYEQYF. The CDR3 nucleotides are TGCAGCACCACCCTGGGGACAGGGGGCGGGTACGAGCAGTACTTC.

This clonotype was detected many times. V usage is TRBV3-1 and J usage is TRBJ2-7; TRBD1 matches 7 bases. The length of the CDR3 is 15 residues. Germline V gene lookup returns CDR1 LGHDT and CDR2 YNNKEL (reference sequence). Trimming at V came to 2 bases and at J to 4 bases, leaving 8 bases not matched to a gene. The DNA for the CDR3 is TGTGCCAGCAGCCAATCAGGGGGACGTTCTTACGAGCAGTACTTC. This gives the protein CASSQSGGRSYEQYF.

The rearrangement links TRBV20-1 to TRBJ2-7; 10 bases are a match to TRBD2. V lost 3 bases, J lost 2 bases, and 4 bases stayed unmatched. The CDR3 loop spans 14 amino acids. Germline V CDR1 and CDR2: DFQATT, SNEGSKA (reference sequence). CDR3 DNA: TGCAGTGCTAGTGGGACTAGCGTTACCTACGAGCAGTACTTC. Amino acids: CSASGTSVTYEQYF.

The chain uses TRBV20-1 and TRBJ1-2; D may be TRBD1 (5 bases). CDR1 DFQATT and CDR2 SNEGSKA come from the germline V gene (reference sequence). This CDR3 is built from 13 residues. V was shortened by 5 bases and J by 4 bases, with 14 bases between the two germline ends. The CDR3 reads CSADSGGTYGYTF. CDR3 sequence (DNA): TGCAGTGCTGACTCCGGGGGGACCTATGGCTACACCTTC.